These 28 T cell receptor beta chains share one sample of origin, sequenced in a study of blood T cells in healthy people across ages. Through a sample-barcoded 5' primer and a J-beta primer mix, a second PCR was run for 7 to 11 cycles. From the 5' RACE reads, TCRdb called clonotypes with MiXCR, one entry per CDR3 protein. The sample consists of around 500,000 distinct CDR3 sequences, 40% to 50% of them appearing once. The sequenced sample was blood. All receptors come from an elderly man in good health.

The chain links TRBV6-6 to TRBJ2-5; a possible D gene is TRBD2 (5 bases). Per germline, CDR1 MNHNY and CDR2 SVGAGI (reference sequence). V was shortened by 2 bases and J by 11 bases, with 15 bases between the two germline ends. The CDR3 extends over 13 amino acids. CDR3 in DNA: TGTGCCAGCAGTTACCCCACTAGTGATGAGCAGTACTTC. Encoded protein: CASSYPTSDEQYF.

V usage is TRBV11-1 and J usage is TRBJ2-1; 11 bases are a match to TRBD2. This CDR3 is built from 15 residues. J was trimmed by 8 bases and V by 5 bases; bases with no gene match: 8. Germline V gene data show CDR1 as SGHAT and CDR2 as FQDESV (reference sequence). DNA for the CDR3: TGTGCCAGCAGCCAGACTAGCGGGATTCATCATGAGCAGTTCTTC. Residues: CASSQTSGIHHEQFF.

The chain carries TRBV7-2 and TRBJ2-1, with D maybe TRBD2 (6 bases). Looked up from germline, CDR1 is SGHTA and CDR2 is FQGNSA. Trimming pared 1 base from V and 10 bases from J, leaving 11 bases between. This CDR3 is 13 amino acids long. The CDR3 region has the DNA TGTGCCAGCAGCTTAGGACCCCGGGAGGAGCAGTTCTTC. It yields the protein CASSLGPREEQFF.

The chain is built from TRBV29-1 and TRBJ1-1, with D maybe TRBD1 (5 bases). This CDR3 spans 15 amino acids. V was pared by 4 bases and J by 5 bases, with 20 bases between. Germline CDR1 is SQVTM and CDR2 is ANQGSEA. This chain's CDR3 is CSVAPGGGTKTEAFF. For the CDR3, the DNA is TGCAGCGTTGCACCCGGGGGGGGTACTAAGACTGAAGCTTTCTTT.

V and J are TRBV7-9 and TRBJ2-3, with D uncertain. This CDR3 is built from 12 residues. CDR1 is SEHNR, CDR2 FQNEAQ, per germline (reference sequence). V shed 5 bases and J shed 4 bases, with 7 bases lying between them. The CDR3 protein is CASSPGADTQYF. The CDR3 region has the DNA TGTGCCAGCAGCCCTGGGGCAGATACGCAGTATTTT.

This chain joins TRBV5-1 and TRBJ2-3; D uncertain. This CDR3 is built from 13 residues. Germline V gives CDR1 SGHRS, CDR2 YFSETQ. V was pared by 4 bases and J by 5 bases, with 11 bases between. Written as DNA, the CDR3 is TGCGCCAGCAGCCTTCACCCTGGAGATACGCAGTATTTT. This translates into CASSLHPGDTQYF.

This clonotype was counted ten times or more. The rearrangement joins TRBV6-6 to TRBJ2-5; possible D gene TRBD2, 5 bases. Germline CDR1 reads MNHNY; CDR2 reads SVGAGI (reference sequence). The CDR3 covers 12 residues. The ends were cut back, 0 bases at V and 7 bases at J, with 6 bases in the middle. CDR3 DNA: TGTGCCAGCAGTTACTCTGCGGGGACCCAGTACTTC. Translation gives CASSYSAGTQYF.

The chain is built from TRBV5-1 and TRBJ1-4, with unresolved D. With 2 bases removed from V and 8 bases from J, the gap between germline ends came to 16 bases. Germline lookup yields CDR1 SGHRS and CDR2 YFSETQ. The CDR3 length is 15 residues. The CDR3 is CASSLAGGLGEKLFF. CDR3 sequence (DNA): TGCGCCAGCAGCTTAGCTGGCGGTCTAGGCGAAAAACTGTTTTTT.

This chain connects TRBV6-2 or TRBV6-3 to TRBJ2-7; tentative D call: TRBD2 (6 bases). V was clipped by 0 bases and J by 3 bases, with 12 bases between them. This CDR3 spans 15 amino acids. CDR1 and CDR2 from the germline V gene are MNHEY and SVGEGT. The CDR3 loop is CASSYSRTNIYEQYF. CDR3 nucleotide sequence: TGTGCCAGCAGTTACTCGCGGACTAACATCTACGAGCAGTACTTC.

A few counts support this clonotype. This chain joins TRBV7-2 and TRBJ1-2; D uncertain. Germline CDR1 reads SGHTA; CDR2 reads FQGNSA. This CDR3 has 13 residues. The ends were cut back, 8 bases at V and 6 bases at J, with 16 bases in the middle. This CDR3 is CASATVGSHGYTF. As DNA, the CDR3 is TGTGCCAGCGCTACGGTCGGGTCCCATGGCTACACCTTC.

The chain joins TRBV20-1 to TRBJ2-4, with no clear D. The J call may not be correct, given that the DNA end is closer to TRBJ2-7. The germline V gene has CDR1 DFQATT and CDR2 SNEGSKA (reference sequence). This CDR3 contains 11 residues. CDR3 loop: CSASDLYEQYF. CDR3 in DNA: TGCAGTGCTAGCGATCTCTACGAGCAGTACTTC.

A remark on this clonotype: With a much larger clone just one base away, this may be a read error. The genes are TRBV6-6 and TRBJ1-2; 9 nucleotides align to TRBD1. This CDR3 is 15 amino acids long. Germline V gene data show CDR1 as MNHNY and CDR2 as SVGAGI (reference sequence). CDR3 residues: CAGSKPGQGSYGYTF. The CDR3 DNA reads TGTGCCGGCAGTAAGCCGGGACAGGGATCCTATGGCTACACCTTC.

This clonotype was seen once. The chain recombines TRBV3-1 with TRBJ1-2, with D possibly matching TRBD1 (5 bases). CDR3 size: 13 residues. The ends were cut back, 4 bases at V and 3 bases at J, with 9 bases in the middle. Per germline, CDR1 LGHDT and CDR2 YNNKEL (reference sequence). This CDR3 reads CASSRMGDYGYTF. CDR3 nucleotide sequence: TGTGCCAGCAGCCGGATGGGGGACTATGGCTACACCTTC. Using reference TRBV3-1 and TRBJ1-2 for the parts outside the CDR3, the full variable domain is DTAVSQTPKYLVTQMGNDKSIKCEQNLGHDTMYWYKQDSKKFLKIMFSYNNKELIINETVPNRFSPKSPDKAHLNLHINSLELGDSAVYFCASSRMGDYGYTFGSGTRLTVV.

Comment on this clonotype: One junction end disagrees with the germline gene, perhaps due to a read error. J is TRBJ2-2 and V is TRBV5-1, with TRBD2 as a possible D gene (5 bases). This CDR3 has 17 residues. Germline assignment: CDR1 SGHRS and CDR2 YFSETQ. CDR3 loop: CASSLPPRGSNTGELFF. CDR3 DNA: TGCGCCAGCAGCTTACCCCCCCGGGGATCCAACACTGGGGAGCTGTTTTTT.

This clonotype showed up just a few times. This chain uses TRBV6-6 with TRBJ2-3; D might be TRBD2 (6 bases). Germline V gives CDR1 MNHNY, CDR2 SVGAGI (reference sequence). Between the trimmed V and J ends, which lost 3 bases and 1 base, there was a span of 11 bases. The CDR3 has 15 amino acids. CDR3 loop: CASSYRSGGTDTQYF. CDR3 coding DNA: TGTGCCAGCAGTTATCGCTCGGGGGGCACAGATACGCAGTATTTT.

The V call is TRBV6-2 or TRBV6-3, the J call TRBJ2-7; TRBD1 might be the D (6 bases). This CDR3 is built from 14 residues. CDR1 and CDR2 (germline): MNHEY, SVGEGT. V lost 2 bases and J 5 bases, leaving 13 bases between the germline ends. The CDR3 sequence is CASSYSTRGHEQYF. The CDR3 nucleotides read TGTGCCAGCAGTTACAGTACCAGGGGCCACGAGCAGTACTTC.

The rearrangement joins TRBV7-3 to TRBJ1-2; no definite D call. In germline, CDR1 is SGHTA, CDR2 FQGTGA. This CDR3 has 13 residues. Trimming removed 0 bases from V and 2 bases from J, with 4 bases in between. CDR3 DNA sequence: TGTGCCAGCAGCTTAACACAAAACTATGGCTACACCTTC. Amino acid sequence: CASSLTQNYGYTF.

The CDR3 loop is CASSHSATGELFF. CDR3 DNA sequence: TGTGCCAGCAGCCATTCAGCCACCGGGGAGCTGTTTTTT. The gene calls are TRBV4-2 and TRBJ2-2; D is uncertain. CDR3 length: 13 amino acids. The V end was cut by 3 bases, the J end by 4 bases, with 6 bases between. CDR1 and CDR2 (germline): LGHNA, YNFKEQ.

This clonotype has ten or more counts. The chain joins TRBV6-6 to TRBJ2-1; a weak D match, TRBD2 (6 bases). CDR1 is MNHNY, CDR2 SVGAGI, per germline (reference sequence). There are 13 residues in the CDR3. Trimming left V 6 bases short and J 5 bases short, with 11 bases between. CDR3 coding DNA: TGTGCCAGCAGCCGAGGACTAAACAATGAGCAGTTCTTC. Protein product: CASSRGLNNEQFF.

A few counts support this clonotype. V usage is TRBV12-3 or TRBV12-4 and J usage is TRBJ1-5; D uncertain. V lost 0 bases, J lost 3 bases, and 6 bases lay in between. This CDR3 has 14 amino acids. In DNA form, the CDR3 reads TGTGCCAGCAGTTTAGCGGGGTTCAATCAGCCCCAGCATTTT. It encodes CASSLAGFNQPQHF.

This clonotype came up a few times. This sequence joins TRBV5-1 and TRBJ2-5; D gene unclear. V gave up 3 bases and J gave up 5 bases, with 17 bases separating them. Germline V lookup: CDR1 SGHRS, CDR2 YFSETQ. CDR3 length: 15 residues. CDR3 protein: CASSWNGLTGETQYF. The CDR3 DNA is TGCGCCAGCAGCTGGAACGGGTTAACGGGTGAGACCCAGTACTTC.

A few counts support this clonotype. The V call is TRBV4-1, the J call TRBJ1-1; D is ambiguous. CDR3 size: 13 residues. Germline V gene lookup returns CDR1 MGHRA and CDR2 YSYEKL. Trimming left V 0 bases short and J 7 bases short, with 9 bases between. CDR3 DNA sequence: TGCGCCAGCAGCCAAGAGACGGGCCTTGAAGCTTTCTTT. Amino acids: CASSQETGLEAFF.

This clonotype showed up just a few times. The chain recombines TRBV4-2 with TRBJ2-1, with D perhaps TRBD2 (5 bases). Germline CDR1 and CDR2: LGHNA and YNFKEQ. The ends were cut back, 5 bases at V and 4 bases at J, with 9 bases in the middle. This CDR3 contains 13 residues. CDR3 in DNA: TGTGCCAGCAGCGTAGCGCCATACAATGAGCAGTTCTTC. Protein sequence: CASSVAPYNEQFF.

The V gene is TRBV20-1, the J gene TRBJ1-6, with 7 bases aligning to TRBD1. V lost 0 bases and J lost 5; bases outside the gene matches: 4. CDR1 is DFQATT, CDR2 SNEGSKA, per germline (reference sequence). The CDR3 sequence is 15 residues long. The CDR3 nucleotides read TGCAGTGCTAGAGAAGGGACAGATAATAATTCACCCCTCCACTTT. Translated, it gives CSAREGTDNNSPLHF.

For this clonotype: The junction does not match germline at one end; this may be a read error. This chain links TRBV9 with TRBJ2-2, with 12 bases fitting TRBD2. This CDR3 contains 16 residues. The germline V gene has CDR1 SGDLS and CDR2 YYNGEE. DNA of the CDR3: TGTACCAGCAGCGTAGGACTAGCGGGAACCACCGGGGAGCTGTTTTTT. It yields the protein CTSSVGLAGTTGELFF.

This clonotype was seen a handful of times. The rearrangement links TRBV10-3 to TRBJ1-6; 10 bases align to TRBD1. The CDR3 contains 17 residues. Germline V gives CDR1 ENHRY, CDR2 SYGVKD. The trim removed 2 bases at V and 10 bases at J, leaving 11 bases unmatched. The CDR3 region is CAISENRQGASESPLHF. In nucleotides, the CDR3 is TGTGCCATCAGTGAGAACCGACAGGGGGCTTCGGAATCACCCCTCCACTTT.

The chain couples TRBV7-2 to TRBJ2-1, with 9 nucleotides matching TRBD1. The V segment lost 4 bases and the J segment 12 bases; nucleotides outside the gene matches: 4. The length of the CDR3 is 12 residues. Per the germline V gene, CDR1 is SGHTA and CDR2 is FQGNSA. CDR3 nucleotide sequence: TGTGCCAGCAGCTACGACAGGGGGAGGCAGTTCTTC. Amino acid sequence: CASSYDRGRQFF.

This chain links TRBV20-1 with TRBJ2-5, with unresolved D. This CDR3 comprises 10 residues. Germline V gene lookup returns CDR1 DFQATT and CDR2 SNEGSKA (reference sequence). The V and J ends lost 5 bases and 12 bases respectively, with 13 bases between them. This CDR3 is CSAGWSDKYF. DNA for the CDR3: TGCAGTGCTGGTTGGTCCGATAAGTACTTC.